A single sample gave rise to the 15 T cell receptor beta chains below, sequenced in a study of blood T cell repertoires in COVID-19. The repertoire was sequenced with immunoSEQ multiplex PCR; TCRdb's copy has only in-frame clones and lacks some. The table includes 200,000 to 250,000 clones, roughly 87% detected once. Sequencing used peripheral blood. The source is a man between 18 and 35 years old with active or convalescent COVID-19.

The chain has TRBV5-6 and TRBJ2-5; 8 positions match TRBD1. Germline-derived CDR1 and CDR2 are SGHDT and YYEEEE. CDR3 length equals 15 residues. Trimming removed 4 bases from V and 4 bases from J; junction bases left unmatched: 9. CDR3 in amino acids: CASSPKGQGGETQYF. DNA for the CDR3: TGTGCCAGCAGCCCCAAAGGACAGGGCGGAGAGACCCAGTACTTC.

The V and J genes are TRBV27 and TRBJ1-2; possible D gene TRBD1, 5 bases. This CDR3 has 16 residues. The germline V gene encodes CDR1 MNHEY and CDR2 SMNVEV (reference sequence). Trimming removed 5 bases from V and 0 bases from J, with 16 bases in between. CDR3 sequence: CASSPSYRRANYGYTF. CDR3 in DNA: TGTGCCAGCAGTCCCTCTTACAGGCGAGCTAACTATGGCTACACCTTC.

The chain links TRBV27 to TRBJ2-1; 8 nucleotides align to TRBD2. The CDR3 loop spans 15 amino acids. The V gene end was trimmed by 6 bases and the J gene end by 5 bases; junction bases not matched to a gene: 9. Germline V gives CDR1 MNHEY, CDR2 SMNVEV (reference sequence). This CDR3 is CASRTGTRGNNEQFF. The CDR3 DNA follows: TGTGCCAGCAGAACCGGGACTAGGGGAAACAATGAGCAGTTCTTC.

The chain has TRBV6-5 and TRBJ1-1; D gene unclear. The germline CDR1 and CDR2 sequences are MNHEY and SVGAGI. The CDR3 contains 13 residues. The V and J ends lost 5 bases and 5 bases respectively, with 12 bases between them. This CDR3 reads CASSLPGKTEAFF. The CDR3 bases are TGTGCCAGCAGTCTTCCCGGGAAAACTGAAGCTTTCTTT.

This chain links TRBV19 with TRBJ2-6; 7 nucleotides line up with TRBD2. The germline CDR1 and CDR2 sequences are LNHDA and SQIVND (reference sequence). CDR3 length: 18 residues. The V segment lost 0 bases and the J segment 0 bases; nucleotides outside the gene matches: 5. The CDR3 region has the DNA TGTGCCAGTAGTATAGAGCGGGGGAAGGTCTCTGGGGCCAACGTCCTGACTTTC. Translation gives CASSIERGKVSGANVLTF. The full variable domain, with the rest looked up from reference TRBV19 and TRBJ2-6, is DGGITQSPKYLFRKEGQNVTLSCEQNLNHDAMYWYRQDPGQGLRLIYYSQIVNDFQKGDIAEGYSVSREKKESFPLTVTSAQKNPTAFYLCASSIERGKVSGANVLTFGAGSRLTVL.

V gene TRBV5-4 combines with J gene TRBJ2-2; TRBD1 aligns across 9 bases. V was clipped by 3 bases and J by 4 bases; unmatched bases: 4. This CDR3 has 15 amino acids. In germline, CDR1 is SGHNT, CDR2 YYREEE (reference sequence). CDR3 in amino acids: CASSSRDRATGELFF. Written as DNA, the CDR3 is TGTGCCAGCAGCTCTAGGGACAGGGCCACCGGGGAGCTGTTTTTT.

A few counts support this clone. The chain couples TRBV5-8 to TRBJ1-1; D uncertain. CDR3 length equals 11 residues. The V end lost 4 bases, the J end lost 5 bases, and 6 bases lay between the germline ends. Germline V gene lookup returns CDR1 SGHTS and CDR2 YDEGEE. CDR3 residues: CASSPRTEAFF. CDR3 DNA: TGTGCCAGCAGCCCGCGAACTGAAGCTTTCTTT.

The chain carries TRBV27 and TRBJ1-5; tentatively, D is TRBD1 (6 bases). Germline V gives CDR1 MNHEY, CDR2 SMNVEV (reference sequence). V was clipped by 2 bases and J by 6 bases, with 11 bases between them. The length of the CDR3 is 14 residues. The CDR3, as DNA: TGTGCCAGCAGTTTAACAGGGCGCGGTCAGCCCCAGCATTTT. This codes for CASSLTGRGQPQHF.

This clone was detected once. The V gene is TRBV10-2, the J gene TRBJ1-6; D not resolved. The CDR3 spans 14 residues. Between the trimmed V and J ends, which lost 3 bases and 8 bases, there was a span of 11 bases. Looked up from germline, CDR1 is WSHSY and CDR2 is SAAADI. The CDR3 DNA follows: TGCGCCAGCAGTGACGGGGAATCGGATTCACCCCTCCACTTT. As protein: CASSDGESDSPLHF.

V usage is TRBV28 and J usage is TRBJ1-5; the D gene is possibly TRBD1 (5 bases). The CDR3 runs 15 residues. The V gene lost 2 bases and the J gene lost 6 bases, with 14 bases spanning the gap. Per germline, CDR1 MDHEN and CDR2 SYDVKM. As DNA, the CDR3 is TGTGCCAGCAGTTTAGGGGTAGGGGCTGGTCAGCCCCAGCATTTT. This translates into CASSLGVGAGQPQHF.

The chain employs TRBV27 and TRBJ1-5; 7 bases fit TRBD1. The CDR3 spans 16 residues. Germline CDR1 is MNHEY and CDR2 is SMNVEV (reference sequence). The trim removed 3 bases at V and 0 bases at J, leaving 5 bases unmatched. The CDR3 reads CASSFTGESSNQPQHF. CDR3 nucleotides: TGTGCCAGCAGTTTCACAGGGGAAAGTAGCAATCAGCCCCAGCATTTT.

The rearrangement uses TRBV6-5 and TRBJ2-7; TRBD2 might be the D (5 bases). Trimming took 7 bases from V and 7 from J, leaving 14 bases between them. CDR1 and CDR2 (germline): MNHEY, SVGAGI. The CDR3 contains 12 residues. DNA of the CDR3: TGTGCCAGCAATCTGATTACGGGGGAGCAGTACTTC. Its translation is CASNLITGEQYF.

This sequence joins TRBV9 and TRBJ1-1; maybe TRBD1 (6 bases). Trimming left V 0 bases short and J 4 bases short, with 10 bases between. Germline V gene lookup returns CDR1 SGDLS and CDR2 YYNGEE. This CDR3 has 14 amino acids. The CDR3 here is CASSVVQGGTEAFF. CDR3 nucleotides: TGTGCCAGCAGCGTAGTACAGGGTGGCACTGAAGCTTTCTTT.

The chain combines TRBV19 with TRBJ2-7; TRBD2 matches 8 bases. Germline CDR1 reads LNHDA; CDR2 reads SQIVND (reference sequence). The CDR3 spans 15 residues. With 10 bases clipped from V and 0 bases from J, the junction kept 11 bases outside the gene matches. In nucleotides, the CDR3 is TGTGCCACCCAGGTAGCGGGGTCCAGCTCCTACGAGCAGTACTTC. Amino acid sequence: CATQVAGSSSYEQYF.

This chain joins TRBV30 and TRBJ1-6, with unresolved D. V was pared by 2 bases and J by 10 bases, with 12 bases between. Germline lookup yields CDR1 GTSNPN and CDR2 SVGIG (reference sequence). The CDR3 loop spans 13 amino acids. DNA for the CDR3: TGTGCCTGGAGTCTAGATATAGTATCACCCCTCCACTTT. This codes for CAWSLDIVSPLHF.